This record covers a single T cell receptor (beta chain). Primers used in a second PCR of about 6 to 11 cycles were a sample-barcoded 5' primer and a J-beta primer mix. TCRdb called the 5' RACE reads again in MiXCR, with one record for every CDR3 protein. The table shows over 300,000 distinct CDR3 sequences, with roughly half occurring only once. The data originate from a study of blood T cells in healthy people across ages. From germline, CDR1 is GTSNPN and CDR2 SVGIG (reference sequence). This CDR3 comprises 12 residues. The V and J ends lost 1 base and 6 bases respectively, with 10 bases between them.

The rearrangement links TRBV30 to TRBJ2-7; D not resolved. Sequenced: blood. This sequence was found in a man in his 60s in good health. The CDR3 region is CAWSASGREQYF. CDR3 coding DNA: TGTGCCTGGAGTGCTTCCGGTCGCGAGCAGTACTTC.